What follows is one TCR beta chain and its context. Its antigen remains unknown. The data belong to a study of blood T cells in healthy people across ages. General study points: Age showed a roughly linear inverse relationship with TCR beta diversity per million T cells.

Germline-derived CDR1 and CDR2 are SGHTA and FQGTGA. The CDR3 covers 15 residues. V lost 5 bases and J lost 8, with 21 bases in between. Alongside a J-beta primer mix, a sample-barcoded 5' primer served in a second PCR lasting roughly 6 to 12 cycles. MiXCR, run by TCRdb on the 5' RACE reads, gives a single entry per CDR3 protein. Of 1.5 million to 2 million distinct CDR3 sequences listed, 34% were seen once; the top ten hold around 11%. The V call is TRBV7-3, the J call TRBJ2-5, with D perhaps given as TRBD1 or TRBD2 (6 bases each). The sequenced sample consisted of blood. The receptor was isolated from a woman aged 25 to 39 in good health. As DNA, the CDR3 is TGTGCCAGCAGCCCTGATTTAGCGGAGGGGGTTACCCAGTACTTC. It translates to CASSPDLAEGVTQYF.